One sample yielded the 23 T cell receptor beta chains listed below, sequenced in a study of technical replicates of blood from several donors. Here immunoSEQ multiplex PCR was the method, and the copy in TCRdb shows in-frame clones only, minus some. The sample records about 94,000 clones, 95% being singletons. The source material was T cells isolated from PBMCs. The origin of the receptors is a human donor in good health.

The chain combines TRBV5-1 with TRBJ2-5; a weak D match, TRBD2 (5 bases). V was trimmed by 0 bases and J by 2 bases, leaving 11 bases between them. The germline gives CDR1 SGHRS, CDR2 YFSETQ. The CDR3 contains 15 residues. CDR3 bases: TGCGCCAGCAGCTTGGGCGGGTCGGGGCAAGAGACCCAGTACTTC. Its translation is CASSLGGSGQETQYF. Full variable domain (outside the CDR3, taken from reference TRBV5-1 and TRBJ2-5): KAGVTQTPRYLIKTRGQQVTLSCSPISGHRSVSWYQQTPGQGLQFLFEYFSETQRNKGNFPGRFSGRQFSNSRSEMNVSTLELGDSALYLCASSLGGSGQETQYFGPGTRLLVL.

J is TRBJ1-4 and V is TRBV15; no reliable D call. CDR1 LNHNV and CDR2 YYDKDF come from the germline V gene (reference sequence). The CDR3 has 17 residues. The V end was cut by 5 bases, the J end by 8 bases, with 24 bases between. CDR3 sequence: CATSRTKFPVAREKLFF. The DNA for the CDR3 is TGTGCCACCAGCCGAACTAAATTTCCGGTCGCGAGGGAAAAACTGTTTTTT. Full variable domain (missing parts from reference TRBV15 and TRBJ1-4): DAMVIQNPRYQVTQFGKPVTLSCSQTLNHNVMYWYQQKSSQAPKLLFHYYDKDFNNEADTPDNFQSRRPNTSFCFLDIRSPGLGDTAMYLCATSRTKFPVAREKLFFGSGTQLSVL.

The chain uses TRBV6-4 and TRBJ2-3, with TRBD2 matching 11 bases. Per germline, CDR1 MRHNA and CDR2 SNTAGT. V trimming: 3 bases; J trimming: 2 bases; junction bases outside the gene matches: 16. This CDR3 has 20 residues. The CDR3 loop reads CASSEGITSGGLVLTDTQYF. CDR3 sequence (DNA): TGTGCCAGCAGTGAAGGGATCACTAGCGGGGGTCTCGTCCTCACAGATACGCAGTATTTT.

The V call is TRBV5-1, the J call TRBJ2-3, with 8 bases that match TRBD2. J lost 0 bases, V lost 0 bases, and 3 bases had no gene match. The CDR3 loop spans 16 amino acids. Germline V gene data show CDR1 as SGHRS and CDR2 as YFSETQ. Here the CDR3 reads CASSLVSGVSTDTQYF. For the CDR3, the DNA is TGCGCCAGCAGCTTGGTTAGCGGGGTTAGCACAGATACGCAGTATTTT.

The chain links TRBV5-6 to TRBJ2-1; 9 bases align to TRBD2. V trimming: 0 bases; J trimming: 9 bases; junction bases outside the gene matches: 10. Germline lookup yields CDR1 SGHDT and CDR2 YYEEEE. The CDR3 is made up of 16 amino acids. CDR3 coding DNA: TGTGCCAGCAGCTTGGCCGAGGGCGGGGGGGCCGGTGAGCAGTTCTTC. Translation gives CASSLAEGGGAGEQFF. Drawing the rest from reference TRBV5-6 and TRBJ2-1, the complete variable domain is DAGVTQSPTHLIKTRGQQVTLRCSPKSGHDTVSWYQQALGQGPQFIFQYYEEEERQRGNFPDRFSGHQFPNYSSELNVNALLLGDSALYLCASSLAEGGGAGEQFFGPGTRLTVL.

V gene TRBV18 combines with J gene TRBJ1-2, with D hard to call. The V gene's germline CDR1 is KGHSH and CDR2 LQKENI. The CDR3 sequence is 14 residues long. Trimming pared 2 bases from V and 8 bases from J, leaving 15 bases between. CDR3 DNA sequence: TGTGCCAGCTCACCATTGGAGGGAACCGGCGGCTACACCTTC. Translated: CASSPLEGTGGYTF.

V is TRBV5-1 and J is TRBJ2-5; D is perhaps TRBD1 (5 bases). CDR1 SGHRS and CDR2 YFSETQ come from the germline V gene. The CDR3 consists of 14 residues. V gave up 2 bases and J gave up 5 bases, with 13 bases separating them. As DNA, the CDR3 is TGCGCCAGCAGCTTAGGAAGGGGTTGGGAGACCCAGTACTTC. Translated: CASSLGRGWETQYF. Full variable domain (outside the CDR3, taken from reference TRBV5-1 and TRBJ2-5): KAGVTQTPRYLIKTRGQQVTLSCSPISGHRSVSWYQQTPGQGLQFLFEYFSETQRNKGNFPGRFSGRQFSNSRSEMNVSTLELGDSALYLCASSLGRGWETQYFGPGTRLLVL.

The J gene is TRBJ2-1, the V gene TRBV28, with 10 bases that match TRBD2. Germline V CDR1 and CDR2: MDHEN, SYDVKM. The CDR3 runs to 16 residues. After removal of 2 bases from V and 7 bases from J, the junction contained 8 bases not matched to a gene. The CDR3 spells CASSLRSGRAGNEQFF. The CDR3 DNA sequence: TGTGCCAGCAGTTTAAGGAGCGGGAGGGCGGGAAATGAGCAGTTCTTC.

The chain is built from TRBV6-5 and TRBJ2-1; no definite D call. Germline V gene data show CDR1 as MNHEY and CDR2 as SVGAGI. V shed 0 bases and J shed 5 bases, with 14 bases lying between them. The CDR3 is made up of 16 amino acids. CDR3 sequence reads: CASSYSGGDPNNEQFF. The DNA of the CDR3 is TGTGCCAGCAGTTACTCTGGCGGCGACCCGAACAATGAGCAGTTCTTC.

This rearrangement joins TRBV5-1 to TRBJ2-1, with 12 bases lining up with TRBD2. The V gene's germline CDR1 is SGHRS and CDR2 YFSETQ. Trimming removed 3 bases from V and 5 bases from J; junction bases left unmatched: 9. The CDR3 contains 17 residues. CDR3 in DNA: TGCGCCAGCAGCTGGATCCCCCCTAGCGGGAGGGACAATGAGCAGTTCTTC. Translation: CASSWIPPSGRDNEQFF.

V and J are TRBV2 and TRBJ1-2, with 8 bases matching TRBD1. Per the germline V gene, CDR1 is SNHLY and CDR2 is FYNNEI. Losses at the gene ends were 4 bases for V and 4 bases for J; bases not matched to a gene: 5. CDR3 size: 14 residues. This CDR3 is CASSAAGGSYGYTF. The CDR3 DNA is TGTGCCAGCAGTGCGGCAGGGGGCTCCTATGGCTACACCTTC.

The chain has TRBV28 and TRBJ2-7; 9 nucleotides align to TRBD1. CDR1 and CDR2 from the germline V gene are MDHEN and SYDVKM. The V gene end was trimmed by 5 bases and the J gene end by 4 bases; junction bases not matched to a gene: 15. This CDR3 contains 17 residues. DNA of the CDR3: TGTGCCAGCAGTAGAGACAGGGGGTCAGGAAGGCCGTACGAGCAGTACTTC. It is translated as CASSRDRGSGRPYEQYF.

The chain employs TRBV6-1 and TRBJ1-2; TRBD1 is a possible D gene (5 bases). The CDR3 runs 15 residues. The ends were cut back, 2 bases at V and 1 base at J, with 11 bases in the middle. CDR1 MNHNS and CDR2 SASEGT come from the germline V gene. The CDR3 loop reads CASSEWAGDNYGYTF. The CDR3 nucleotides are TGTGCCAGCAGTGAATGGGCGGGGGATAACTATGGCTACACCTTC.

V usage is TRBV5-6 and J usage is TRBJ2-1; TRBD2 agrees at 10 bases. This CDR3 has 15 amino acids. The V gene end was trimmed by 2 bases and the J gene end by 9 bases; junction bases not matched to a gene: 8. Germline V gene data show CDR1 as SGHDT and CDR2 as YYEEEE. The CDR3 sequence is CASSLAGGLGGEQFF. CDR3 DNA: TGTGCCAGCAGCTTAGCGGGAGGGCTGGGCGGTGAGCAGTTCTTC. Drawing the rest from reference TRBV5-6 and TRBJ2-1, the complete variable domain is DAGVTQSPTHLIKTRGQQVTLRCSPKSGHDTVSWYQQALGQGPQFIFQYYEEEERQRGNFPDRFSGHQFPNYSSELNVNALLLGDSALYLCASSLAGGLGGEQFFGPGTRLTVL.

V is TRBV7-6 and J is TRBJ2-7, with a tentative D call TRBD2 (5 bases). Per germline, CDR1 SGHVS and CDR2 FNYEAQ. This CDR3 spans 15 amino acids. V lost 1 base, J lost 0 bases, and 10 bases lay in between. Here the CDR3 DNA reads TGTGCCAGCAGCTTAGAGGCTAGCAGCTCCTACGAGCAGTACTTC. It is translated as CASSLEASSSYEQYF.

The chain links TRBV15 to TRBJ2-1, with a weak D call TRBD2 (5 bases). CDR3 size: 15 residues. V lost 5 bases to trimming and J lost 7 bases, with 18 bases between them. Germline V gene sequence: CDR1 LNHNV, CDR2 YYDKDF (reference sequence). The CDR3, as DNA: TGTGCCACCAGCTCCCCCGGGGTGGTAAGGAATGAGCAGTTCTTC. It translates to CATSSPGVVRNEQFF.

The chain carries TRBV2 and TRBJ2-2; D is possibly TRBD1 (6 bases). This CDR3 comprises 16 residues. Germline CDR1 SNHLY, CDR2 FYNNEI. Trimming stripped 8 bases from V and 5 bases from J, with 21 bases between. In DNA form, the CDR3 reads TGTGCCAGCTTGGAGGTACAGGGAAGAGGGACCGGGGAGCTGTTTTTT. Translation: CASLEVQGRGTGELFF.

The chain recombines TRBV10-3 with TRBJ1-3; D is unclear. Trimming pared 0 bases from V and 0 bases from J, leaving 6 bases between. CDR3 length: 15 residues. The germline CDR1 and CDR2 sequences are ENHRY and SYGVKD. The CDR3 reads CAISESTSSGNTIYF. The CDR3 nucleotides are TGTGCCATCAGTGAGTCCACGAGCTCTGGAAACACCATATATTTT.

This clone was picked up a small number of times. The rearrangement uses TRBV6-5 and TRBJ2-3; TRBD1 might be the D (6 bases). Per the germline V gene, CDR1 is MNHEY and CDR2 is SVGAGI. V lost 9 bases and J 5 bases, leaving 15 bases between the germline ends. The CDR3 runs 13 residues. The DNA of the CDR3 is TGTGCCAGTTCGACAAGGGGGAAAGATACGCAGTATTTT. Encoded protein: CASSTRGKDTQYF.

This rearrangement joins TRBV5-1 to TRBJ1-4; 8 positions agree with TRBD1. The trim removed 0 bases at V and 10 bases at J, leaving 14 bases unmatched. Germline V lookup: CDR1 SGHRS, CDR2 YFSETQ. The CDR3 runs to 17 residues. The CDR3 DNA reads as TGCGCCAGCAGCTTGGCCGCTCGAAGGACAGGGTGGGCAAAACTGTTTTTT. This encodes CASSLAARRTGWAKLFF. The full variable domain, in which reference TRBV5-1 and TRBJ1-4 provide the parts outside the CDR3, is KAGVTQTPRYLIKTRGQQVTLSCSPISGHRSVSWYQQTPGQGLQFLFEYFSETQRNKGNFPGRFSGRQFSNSRSEMNVSTLELGDSALYLCASSLAARRTGWAKLFFGSGTQLSVL.

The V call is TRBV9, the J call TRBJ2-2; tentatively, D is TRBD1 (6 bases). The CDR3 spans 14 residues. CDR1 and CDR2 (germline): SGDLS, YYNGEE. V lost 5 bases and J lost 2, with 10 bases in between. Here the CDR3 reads CASSEDSNTGELFF. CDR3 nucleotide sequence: TGTGCCAGCAGTGAGGACAGCAACACCGGGGAGCTGTTTTTT.

The CDR3, as DNA: TGTGCCAGCAGCTTAGGGCGAAACACCATATATTTT. Its protein is CASSLGRNTIYF. The gene calls are TRBV11-2 and TRBJ1-3; D remains ambiguous. The CDR3 contains 12 residues. Germline values: CDR1 SGHAT, CDR2 FQNNGV. Between the trimmed V and J ends, which lost 1 base and 5 bases, there was a span of 3 bases.

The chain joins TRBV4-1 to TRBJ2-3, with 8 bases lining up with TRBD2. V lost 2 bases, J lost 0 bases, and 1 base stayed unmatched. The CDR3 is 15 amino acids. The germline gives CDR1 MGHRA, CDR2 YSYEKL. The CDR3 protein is CASSQRGGSTDTQYF. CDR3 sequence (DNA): TGCGCCAGCAGCCAACGCGGGGGGAGCACAGATACGCAGTATTTT.